The 6 T cell receptor beta chains in this list originate from one sample, sequenced in a study of blood T cell repertoires in COVID-19. This table comes from immunoSEQ multiplex PCR, and its TCRdb copy is limited to in-frame clones, with some not included. The sample has about 250,000 clones; roughly 88% are singletons. Sequencing used peripheral blood. These receptors were collected from a woman over 75 with COVID-19, enrolled during active disease.

The genes are TRBV4-3 and TRBJ2-7; D gene uncertain. V gave up 0 bases and J gave up 2 bases, with 14 bases separating them. Per germline, CDR1 LGHNA and CDR2 YSLEER. The CDR3 is made up of 16 amino acids. The DNA of the CDR3 is TGCGCCAGCAGCCAAGAGGCCACAGACAAAACCTACGAGCAGTACTTC. Translating gives CASSQEATDKTYEQYF.

The chain has TRBV5-1 and TRBJ1-4; D is undetermined. CDR3 length equals 16 residues. Trimming removed 0 bases from V and 1 base from J, with 10 bases in between. Germline CDR1 SGHRS, CDR2 YFSETQ. The CDR3 coding sequence is TGCGCCAGCAGCTTGGGAGGGTCTCAAACTAATGAAAAACTGTTTTTT. As protein: CASSLGGSQTNEKLFF.

The gene calls are TRBV6-6 and TRBJ1-6; D perhaps matches TRBD1 (5 bases). Germline V CDR1 and CDR2: MNHNY, SVGAGI (reference sequence). The V and J ends lost 5 bases and 13 bases respectively, with 15 bases between them. The CDR3 spans 13 residues. The CDR3 protein is CASSMTDSTPLHF. As DNA, the CDR3 is TGTGCCAGCAGTATGACCGACAGTACCCCCCTCCACTTT.

The rearrangement uses TRBV24-1 and TRBJ2-1; the D gene is possibly TRBD1 (6 bases). CDR3 length equals 16 residues. CDR1 and CDR2 (germline): KGHDR, SFDVKD. V dropped 3 bases and J dropped 6 bases, with 17 bases sitting between them. CDR3 sequence reads: CATSDKNPGASNEQFF. For the CDR3, the DNA is TGTGCCACCAGTGATAAGAACCCAGGGGCCAGCAATGAGCAGTTCTTC.

The J gene is TRBJ1-1, the V gene TRBV18; no reliable D call. This CDR3 is built from 13 residues. Deletions cut 10 bases from V and 5 bases from J, with 17 bases between. CDR1 KGHSH and CDR2 LQKENI come from the germline V gene. CDR3: CATVRTIGTEAFF. The CDR3 nucleotides are TGTGCCACCGTCAGAACTATTGGGACTGAAGCTTTCTTT.

The rearrangement uses TRBV5-1 and TRBJ2-5, with 11 bases aligning to TRBD1. V lost 4 bases and J lost 4; bases outside the gene matches: 9. CDR3 size: 16 residues. CDR1 is SGHRS and CDR2 is YFSETQ in the germline V gene. The CDR3 DNA follows: TGCGCCAGCAGCCGGACAGGGGGCGCGATCGGAGAGACCCAGTACTTC. It translates to CASSRTGGAIGETQYF.